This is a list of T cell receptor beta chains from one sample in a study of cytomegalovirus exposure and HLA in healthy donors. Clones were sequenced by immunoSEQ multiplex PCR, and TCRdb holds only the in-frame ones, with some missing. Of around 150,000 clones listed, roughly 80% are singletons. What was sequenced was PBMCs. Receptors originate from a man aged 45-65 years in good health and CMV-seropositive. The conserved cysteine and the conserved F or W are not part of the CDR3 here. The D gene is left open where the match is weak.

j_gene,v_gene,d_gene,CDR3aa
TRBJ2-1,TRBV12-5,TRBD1,ASRAVDRQGQF
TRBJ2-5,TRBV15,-,ATSRDGRVDETQY
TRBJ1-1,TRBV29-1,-,SAGPGGTEAF
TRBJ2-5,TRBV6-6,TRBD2,ASSYTSSGRKTQY
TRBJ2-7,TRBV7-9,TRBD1,ASSPTGQGGEQY
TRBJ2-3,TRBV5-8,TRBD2,ASSLLAGGRDTQY
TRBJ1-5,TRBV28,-,ASSGDGGTQH
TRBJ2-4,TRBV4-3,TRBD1,ASSQEWDRGLDIQY
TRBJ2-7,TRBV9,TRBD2,ASSPRLAASYEQY
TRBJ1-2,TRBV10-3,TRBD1,AIRPSDRGSDYGYT
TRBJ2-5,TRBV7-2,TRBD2,ASSLAGGAKGKTQY
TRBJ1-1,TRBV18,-,ASSGQGSVNTEAF
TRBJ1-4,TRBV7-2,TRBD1,ASSLGTGNEKLF
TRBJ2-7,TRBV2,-,ASSDGQGGMHEQY
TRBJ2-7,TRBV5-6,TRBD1,ASSLDGTANYEQY
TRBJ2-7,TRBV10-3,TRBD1,ASSSGTGGGYEQY
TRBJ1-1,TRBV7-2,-,ASSSFYMNTEAF
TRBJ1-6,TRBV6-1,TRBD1,ASSVQGQGNSPLH
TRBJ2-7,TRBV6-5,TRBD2,ASRYGGDGSYEQY